These T cell receptor beta chains were read from a single sample in a study of radiotherapy plus CTLA-4 blockade in lung cancer. TCRdb's table, derived via immunoSEQ multiplex PCR, lists solely in-frame clones and lacks some. This sample yields tens of thousands of clones, of which roughly 85% are seen a single time; approximately 23% belongs to the top ten. The sequences come from peripheral blood, collected from a patient treated with radiotherapy plus ipilimumab. Every receptor here comes from a human donor with non-small cell lung cancer whose response to radiotherapy plus ipilimumab could not be evaluated. Each CDR3 is given with its conserved first and last residue. The D gene is left open where the match is weak. Clone size, where shown, is once, few, many, or a class for clones that have expanded.

- | TRBJ1-1 | 16 | - | TRBV4-2 | TGTGCCAGCAGCCAAGATGATCCGGGGAGGAACACTGAAGCTTTCTTT | CASSQDDPGRNTEAFF
- | TRBJ2-5 | 13 | - | TRBV11-2 | TGTGCCAGCAGCTTCGAGGTGTGGGAGACCCAGTACTTC | CASSFEVWETQYF
- | TRBJ2-1 | 15 | TRBD2 | TRBV5-6 | TGTGCCAGCAGCGGAGATGCACTAGCGGACTCGGAGCAGTTCTTC | CASSGDALADSEQFF
- | TRBJ2-2 | 13 | - | TRBV28 | TGTGCCAGCAGTGACTCGAACACCGGGGAGCTGTTTTTT | CASSDSNTGELFF
- | TRBJ2-2 | 13 | - | TRBV6-1 | TGTGCCAGCAGTGTTGACCGGGCCGGGGAGCTGTTTTTT | CASSVDRAGELFF
- | TRBJ2-5 | 16 | - | TRBV28 | TGTGCCAGCAGTTTCTGGGTGTCAGGGCCAGTAGGGACCCAGTACTTC | CASSFWVSGPVGTQYF
- | TRBJ2-1 | 20 | TRBD2 | TRBV14 | TGTGCCAGCAGCCAAGCTTGGGGAATTTTTAGCGGGAGGGGCGTCAATGAGCAGTTCTTC | CASSQAWGIFSGRGVNEQFF
once | TRBJ1-6 | 13 | - | TRBV7-2 | TGTGCCAGCAGCCTTCTGGACGGGGCACCCCTCCACTTT | CASSLLDGAPLHF
once | TRBJ2-3 | 14 | - | TRBV5-5 | TGTGCCAGCAGCTTGGGGCTTCCCGCAGATACGCAGTATTTT | CASSLGLPADTQYF
- | TRBJ1-2 | 16 | TRBD1 | TRBV7-9 | TGTGCCAGCAGCTTGCTAGGGGACAGGGGTAGCTATGGCTACACCTTC | CASSLLGDRGSYGYTF
- | TRBJ2-7 | 13 | - | TRBV5-5 | TGTGCCAGCAGCTCCGGACAGTACTACGAGCAGTACTTC | CASSSGQYYEQYF
- | TRBJ2-1 | 12 | - | TRBV2 | TGTGCCAGCACCACAGGGTACAATGAGCAGTTCTTC | CASTTGYNEQFF
- | TRBJ2-2 | 15 | - | TRBV7-2 | TGTGCCAGCAGCTCCCCGGGACAGAACACCGGGGAGCTGTTTTTT | CASSSPGQNTGELFF
- | TRBJ2-1 | 14 | - | TRBV27 | TGTGCCAGCAGTTTAGACAGCCCCTACAATGAGCAGTTCTTC | CASSLDSPYNEQFF
few | TRBJ2-3 | 14 | - | TRBV18 | TGTGCCAGCTCACTCTCCCCTAGCACAGATACGCAGTATTTT | CASSLSPSTDTQYF
- | TRBJ1-2 | 17 | - | TRBV28 | TGTGCCAGCAGTTTATGGAGCCCAACAGGGTCAAGGTATGGCTACACCTTC | CASSLWSPTGSRYGYTF
- | TRBJ2-7 | 11 | - | TRBV19 | TGTGCCAGTAGTACCGCCTACGAGCAGTACTTC | CASSTAYEQYF
few | TRBJ1-1 | 14 | TRBD1 | TRBV9 | TGTGCCAGCAGCACAAGACAGGGAGGTACTGAAGCTTTCTTT | CASSTRQGGTEAFF
- | TRBJ1-5 | 16 | TRBD1 | TRBV28 | TGTGCCAGCAGCACTCCGGGACAGGGTCGGAGTCAGCCCCAGCATTTT | CASSTPGQGRSQPQHF
once | TRBJ2-2 | 16 | - | TRBV11-1 | TGTGCCAGCAGCCAGGATGGGAGTGGAGTCACCGGGGAGCTGTTTTTT | CASSQDGSGVTGELFF
- | TRBJ2-7 | 18 | TRBD1 | TRBV2 | TGTGCCAGCAGTGATAGGGGACAGGGGGCGGGTTGGTCGTACGAGCAGTACTTC | CASSDRGQGAGWSYEQYF
once | TRBJ2-1 | 13 | - | TRBV13 | TGTGCCAGCAGCTTCGCAGGGTACAATGAGCAGTTCTTC | CASSFAGYNEQFF
- | TRBJ1-3 | 17 | TRBD1 | TRBV27 | TGTGCCAGCAGTGACCTTGGGCGGACAGGAGGTGGAAACACCATATATTTT | CASSDLGRTGGGNTIYF
- | TRBJ2-1 | 14 | - | TRBV9 | TGTGCCAGCAGCGTCGGAGGGTCCGGAAATGAGCAGTTCTTC | CASSVGGSGNEQFF
few | TRBJ1-3 | 15 | TRBD1 | TRBV5-1 | TGCGCCAGCAGCCCAGGACAGGCCTCTGGAAACACCATATATTTT | CASSPGQASGNTIYF
- | TRBJ2-3 | 16 | TRBD1 | TRBV28 | TGTGCCAGCAGCTTAAGGGGGCGAGGGTCCACAGATACGCAGTATTTT | CASSLRGRGSTDTQYF
- | TRBJ2-4 | 16 | - | TRBV5-4 | TGTGCCAGCAGCGTACGGGACTTCAACTCCCTAAACATTCAGTACTTC | CASSVRDFNSLNIQYF
once | TRBJ2-7 | 13 | TRBD1 | TRBV29-1 | TGCAGCGCAGGGACAGGGAACGTCTTCGAGCAGTACTTC | CSAGTGNVFEQYF
- | TRBJ2-6 | 17 | TRBD1 | TRBV28 | TGTGCCATCAGTAAGGGACAGGGTTACTCTGGGGCCAACGTCCTGACTTTC | CAISKGQGYSGANVLTF
- | TRBJ1-1 | 14 | - | TRBV7-9 | TGTGCCAGCAGCCCGACCGGGGAGGGGACTGAAGCTTTCTTT | CASSPTGEGTEAFF
- | TRBJ2-1 | 15 | - | TRBV4-1 | TGCGCCAGCAGACGTCGGTTAGCGGAAGGCGATGAGCAGTTCTTC | CASRRRLAEGDEQFF
- | TRBJ2-7 | 17 | TRBD2 | TRBV7-2 | TGTGCCAGCAGCTGGGGGACTAGCGGGGGGGGGACCTACGAGCAGTACTTC | CASSWGTSGGGTYEQYF
- | TRBJ2-1 | 16 | - | TRBV29-1 | TGCAGCGTTGAAGATTTAAAGGAGGCCTCCTACAATGAGCAGTTCTTC | CSVEDLKEASYNEQFF
- | TRBJ2-7 | 15 | - | TRBV7-9 | TGTGCCAGCAGCTTAAGCAGCGGGCGCTCGTACGAGCAGTACTTC | CASSLSSGRSYEQYF
- | TRBJ2-7 | 13 | - | TRBV5-1 | TGCGCCAGCACCAGCGGTCCCTCCTACGAGCAGTACTTC | CASTSGPSYEQYF
- | TRBJ2-6 | 17 | - | TRBV10-3 | TGTGCCATCAGTGAGTCGGCCGGGGTTGAGGGGGCCAACGTCCTGACTTTC | CAISESAGVEGANVLTF
- | TRBJ2-2 | 15 | TRBD1 | TRBV6-1 | TGTGCCAGCAGAACCGGGACAGGCCATACCGGGGAGCTGTTTTTT | CASRTGTGHTGELFF